The clone carrying this TCR beta chain turned up a few times. Its target is not known. V dropped 1 base and J dropped 10 bases, with 14 bases sitting between them. Germline V CDR1 and CDR2: MGHRA, YSYEKL. The CDR3 is made up of 15 amino acids. These data belong to a study of cytomegalovirus exposure and HLA in healthy donors. For the study at large: HLA-typed donors were the source of about 85 million unique TCRs, which an early data release held. Whole-study results and caveats: Per published reports, the classifier diagnosed cytomegalovirus status with high specificity and sensitivity. A few of the chains that were CMV-associated were confirmed in vitro to be specific for CMV antigens.

Vbeta (60) and Jbeta (13) primers were used in the PCR. Sequencing was performed with immunoSEQ multiplex PCR; in TCRdb, only in-frame clones are kept and a portion is missing. This sample carries 110,000 or so clones, less than 10% of them seen once, and the ten largest clones take 5% to 6.5%. The clonotype originates from a woman in her 40s in good health and CMV-seropositive. Sequences were obtained from PBMCs. The chain joins TRBV4-1 to TRBJ1-6, with D possibly being TRBD1 (5 bases). Written as DNA, the CDR3 is TGCGCCAGCAGCCAAGTTGCAGGAGGGGAATCACCCCTCCACTTT. It codes for CASSQVAGGESPLHF.